These 29 T cell receptor beta chains came from one sample sequenced in a study of blood T cell repertoires in COVID-19. The table came from immunoSEQ multiplex PCR; TCRdb's copy has only in-frame clones and leaves some out. Of 100,000 to 150,000 clones detected, 84% appear once; the ten largest clones hold more than 1.3%. Sequencing was done on a sample of peripheral blood. Receptors originate from a man between 60 and 75 years old with acute or convalescent COVID-19.

This clone has only one observation. This chain joins TRBV5-1 and TRBJ1-4, with a tentative D call TRBD1 (5 bases). Germline V gives CDR1 SGHRS, CDR2 YFSETQ. This CDR3 is 16 amino acids long. The V and J ends lost 2 bases and 8 bases respectively, with 19 bases between them. The CDR3 DNA follows: TGCGCCAGCAGCTTCGGAACCCGACAGAAAGGCGAAAAACTGTTTTTT. It is translated as CASSFGTRQKGEKLFF.

The CDR3 nucleotides are TGTGCCAGCAGCCGGGGACTAGCGGGAGTGGGCGAGCAGTACTTC. Its protein is CASSRGLAGVGEQYF. The chain is built from TRBV27 and TRBJ2-7, with 14 positions matching TRBD2. Per germline, CDR1 MNHEY and CDR2 SMNVEV (reference sequence). The CDR3 is 15 residues long. V shed 6 bases, J shed 6 bases, and the junction held 7 bases outside the gene matches.

This chain connects TRBV30 to TRBJ2-5, with 10 bases aligning to TRBD2. From germline, CDR1 is GTSNPN and CDR2 SVGIG (reference sequence). V shed 0 bases and J 5 bases; nucleotides not matched to a gene: 12. The CDR3 contains 17 residues. The CDR3, as DNA: TGTGCCTGGAGTGTTGGGGCTAGCGGGAGACTTGGGGAGACCCAGTACTTC. Its protein product is CAWSVGASGRLGETQYF.

For this clone: One end of the junction is discordant with germline, which a read error may explain. The V call is TRBV6-5, the J call TRBJ1-3, with unresolved D. The CDR3 length is 16 residues. CDR1 is MNHEY, CDR2 SVGAGI, per germline. The CDR3 coding sequence is TGTGCCAGCAGTTACACTGCTCGGGGTTCTGTAAACACCATATATTTT. It yields the protein CASSYTARGSVNTIYF.

The chain uses TRBV18 and TRBJ2-7; D gene unclear. This CDR3 comprises 13 residues. Trimming left V 3 bases short and J 4 bases short, with 10 bases between. The germline V gene encodes CDR1 KGHSH and CDR2 LQKENI. CDR3 loop: CASSPRALYEQYF. In nucleotides, the CDR3 is TGTGCCAGCTCACCGCGCGCACTATACGAGCAGTACTTC.

CDR3 amino acids: CASSPNTGGGYGYTF. CDR3 bases: TGCGCCAGCAGCCCGAATACAGGGGGCGGTTATGGCTACACCTTC. The V call is TRBV5-1, the J call TRBJ1-2; 9 bases line up with TRBD1. CDR3 length equals 15 residues. Germline CDR1 and CDR2: SGHRS and YFSETQ. V was clipped by 4 bases and J by 5 bases; unmatched bases: 9.

This clone was recorded only once. The chain combines TRBV5-1 with TRBJ1-3, with TRBD1 matching over 11 bases. CDR1 and CDR2 (germline): SGHRS, YFSETQ. This CDR3 comprises 17 residues. Trimming removed 2 bases from V and 0 bases from J; junction bases left unmatched: 4. The CDR3: CASSLRTGGYSGNTIYF. The CDR3 nucleotides read TGCGCCAGCAGCTTACGGACAGGGGGCTACTCTGGAAACACCATATATTTT.

As concerns this clone: Other DNA sequences in this specimen translate into the identical CDR3. The rearrangement links TRBV5-6 to TRBJ1-2; 8 bases match TRBD1. The CDR3 contains 15 residues. In germline, CDR1 is SGHDT, CDR2 YYEEEE. Trimming removed 0 bases from V and 4 bases from J; junction bases left unmatched: 5. CDR3 amino acids: CASSLVTGVGYGYTF. Written as DNA, the CDR3 is TGTGCCAGCAGCTTGGTGACAGGGGTTGGCTATGGCTACACCTTC. Full variable domain (outside the CDR3, taken from reference TRBV5-6 and TRBJ1-2): DAGVTQSPTHLIKTRGQQVTLRCSPKSGHDTVSWYQQALGQGPQFIFQYYEEEERQRGNFPDRFSGHQFPNYSSELNVNALLLGDSALYLCASSLVTGVGYGYTFGSGTRLTVV.

The chain is built from TRBV5-6 and TRBJ2-1; unclear D gene. Per the germline V gene, CDR1 is SGHDT and CDR2 is YYEEEE. The CDR3 is 13 residues long. Trimming took 4 bases from V and 4 from J, leaving 9 bases between them. CDR3 sequence reads: CASSPGAYNEQFF. For the CDR3, the DNA is TGTGCCAGCAGCCCTGGAGCTTACAATGAGCAGTTCTTC.

Only one count was recorded for this clone. This chain uses TRBV14 with TRBJ1-2; weak D call: TRBD1 (6 bases). The V and J ends lost 4 bases and 4 bases respectively, with 13 bases between them. The length of the CDR3 is 14 residues. CDR1 and CDR2 (germline): SGHDN, FVKESK. The CDR3 spells CASSPIDRPYGYTF. CDR3 DNA: TGTGCCAGCAGCCCAATTGACAGGCCCTATGGCTACACCTTC.

The chain has TRBV12-2 and TRBJ2-2; the D segment call TRBD2 is taken from the table without a DNA check. TRBV12-2 represents a pseudogene. CDR3 length: 23 residues. Written as DNA, the CDR3 is TGTGCAAGTCGCCATCAGACCCGTGGGGGGACTAGCGATCTAAAGTGGAACACCGGGGAGCTGTTTTTT. It specifies CASRHQTRGGTSDLKWNTGELFF.

This clone was observed once. V gene TRBV3-1 (or the pseudogene TRBV3-2) combines with J gene TRBJ2-2, with 10 bases fitting TRBD1. CDR1 and CDR2 (germline): LGHDT, YNNKEL (reference sequence). The CDR3 runs to 15 residues. V lost 6 bases and J lost 4; bases outside the gene matches: 5. The CDR3 DNA follows: TGTGCCAGCAGGCGACAGGGGGCGGGCACCGGGGAGCTGTTTTTT. Protein product: CASRRQGAGTGELFF.

CDR3 residues: CASSLGRSSYNEQFF. The CDR3 bases are TGTGCCAGCAGTTTGGGCAGATCCTCCTACAATGAGCAGTTCTTC. The rearrangement joins TRBV27 to TRBJ2-1, with D hard to call. V was trimmed by 3 bases and J by 0 bases, leaving 9 bases between them. Germline V lookup: CDR1 MNHEY, CDR2 SMNVEV (reference sequence). The CDR3 covers 15 residues.

The chain recombines TRBV15 with TRBJ2-5; D is possibly TRBD2 (6 bases). The CDR3 is 15 amino acids. CDR1 and CDR2 (germline): LNHNV, YYDKDF (reference sequence). V was clipped by 4 bases and J by 2 bases, with 14 bases between them. The CDR3 coding sequence is TGTGCCACCAGCACCTCGGGGACTCAACAAGAGACCCAGTACTTC. It yields the protein CATSTSGTQQETQYF.

The chain employs TRBV13 and TRBJ2-7, with a weak D call TRBD1 (6 bases). V lost 0 bases and J 5 bases, leaving 14 bases between the germline ends. The germline V gene encodes CDR1 PRHDT and CDR2 FYEKMQ (reference sequence). The CDR3 consists of 15 residues. The CDR3 region is CASSLGGGRGDEQYF. The CDR3 DNA reads TGTGCCAGCAGCTTAGGAGGCGGCAGGGGCGACGAGCAGTACTTC.

The genes are TRBV15 and TRBJ2-1, with D possibly TRBD1 on 5 matching bases. Trimming removed 0 bases at V and 7 bases at J, with 13 bases between. The CDR3 loop spans 15 amino acids. Germline CDR1 is LNHNV and CDR2 is YYDKDF (reference sequence). The CDR3 region has the DNA TGTGCCACCAGCAGAGATCTGGCCAGGGCAAATGAGCAGTTCTTC. Encoded protein: CATSRDLARANEQFF.

The table lists this clone with a few counts. The genes are TRBV10-3 and TRBJ2-2; TRBD2 aligns across 8 bases. Unmatched junction bases numbered 5, after V lost 2 bases and J lost 6 bases. Germline lookup yields CDR1 ENHRY and CDR2 SYGVKD. This CDR3 has 15 amino acids. CDR3 nucleotides: TGTGCCATCAGTGAGAGCGGGAGAAGGGCCGGGGAGCTGTTTTTT. Protein: CAISESGRRAGELFF.

This clone occurred once. V gene TRBV3-1 (or the pseudogene TRBV3-2) combines with J gene TRBJ2-5; a weak D match, TRBD2 (8 bases). Germline V gene sequence: CDR1 LGHDT, CDR2 YNNKEL (reference sequence). The CDR3 contains 17 residues. The V end lost 1 base, the J end lost 5 bases, and 20 bases lay between the germline ends. The CDR3 spells CASSQVIPGGGGETQYF. For the CDR3, the DNA is TGTGCCAGCAGCCAAGTAATCCCGGGAGGGGGCGGGGAGACCCAGTACTTC.

The rearrangement joins TRBV20-1 to TRBJ2-7, with 9 bases aligning to TRBD2. The CDR3 is 13 amino acids. V lost 3 bases and J lost 6; bases outside the gene matches: 6. Germline assignment: CDR1 DFQATT and CDR2 SNEGSKA (reference sequence). The CDR3 sequence: CSASLAGVVEQYF. The DNA of the CDR3 is TGCAGTGCTAGTTTAGCGGGAGTCGTCGAGCAGTACTTC.

This chain joins TRBV29-1 and TRBJ2-7, with 7 bases that match TRBD1. The CDR3 is 12 residues long. Per the germline V gene, CDR1 is SQVTM and CDR2 is ANQGSEA. V dropped 6 bases and J dropped 7; count of bases not matched to a gene: 9. The CDR3 DNA follows: TGCAGCGTGCTCCGGACAGGCGGGGAGCAGTACTTC. Translated, it gives CSVLRTGGEQYF.

This chain links TRBV5-4 with TRBJ1-5; tentatively, D is TRBD1 (6 bases). V lost 4 bases, J lost 3 bases, and 17 bases lay in between. Per the germline V gene, CDR1 is SGHNT and CDR2 is YYREEE (reference sequence). This CDR3 spans 16 amino acids. CDR3 region: CASSPPEGDPNQPQHF. Written as DNA, the CDR3 is TGTGCCAGCAGCCCGCCAGAGGGGGATCCCAATCAGCCCCAGCATTTT.

The genes are TRBV3-1 (or the pseudogene TRBV3-2) and TRBJ1-2, with D perhaps matching TRBD1 (5 bases). Germline V lookup: CDR1 LGHDT, CDR2 YNNKEL (reference sequence). The CDR3 is made up of 12 amino acids. Trimming shortened V by 5 bases and J by 7 bases, and 11 bases separated the two germline ends. The CDR3 sequence: CASSNRQSGYTF. The CDR3, as DNA: TGTGCCAGCAGCAATAGACAGAGTGGCTACACCTTC.

The rearrangement joins TRBV5-1 to TRBJ1-1, with 7 nucleotides matching TRBD1. After removal of 1 base from V and 0 bases from J, the junction contained 9 bases not matched to a gene. Germline V lookup: CDR1 SGHRS, CDR2 YFSETQ. The CDR3 runs 17 residues. CDR3 loop: CASSLLRQGFLNTEAFF. The DNA of the CDR3 is TGCGCCAGCAGCTTGCTTCGACAGGGATTCCTGAACACTGAAGCTTTCTTT.

The gene calls are TRBV25-1 and TRBJ1-3, with unresolved D. Per germline, CDR1 MGHDK and CDR2 SYGVNS. With 6 bases removed from V and 0 bases from J, the gap between germline ends came to 9 bases. This CDR3 has 14 residues. The CDR3 loop is CASSSVISGNTIYF. CDR3 coding DNA: TGTGCCAGCAGCTCTGTTATCTCTGGAAACACCATATATTTT.

The V gene is TRBV3-1 (or the pseudogene TRBV3-2), the J gene TRBJ1-6; 8 bases map to TRBD1. Germline CDR1 and CDR2: LGHDT and YNNKEL (reference sequence). The V gene end was trimmed by 1 base and the J gene end by 7 bases; junction bases not matched to a gene: 3. This CDR3 spans 15 amino acids. CDR3 in DNA: TGTGCCAGCAGCCAAGGGACAGGGTCGAATTCACCCCTCCACTTT. This sequence encodes CASSQGTGSNSPLHF.

This clone showed up just once. The rearrangement links TRBV5-4 to TRBJ2-2; 10 bases align to TRBD2. CDR3 length: 17 amino acids. Trimming cost V 0 bases and J 6 bases; bases outside gene matches: 8. Germline V gene lookup returns CDR1 SGHNT and CDR2 YYREEE (reference sequence). CDR3 sequence reads: CASSLGLAGDAAGELFF. The CDR3 region has the DNA TGTGCCAGCAGCTTGGGGCTAGCGGGGGATGCTGCCGGGGAGCTGTTTTTT.

This clone was detected only a few times. The chain couples TRBV27 to TRBJ2-1; no reliable D call. Trimming took 8 bases from V and 10 from J, leaving 15 bases between them. The CDR3 is 12 amino acids. Germline CDR1 MNHEY, CDR2 SMNVEV (reference sequence). CDR3 DNA sequence: TGTGCCAGCGGATTGACGACTGGGGAGCAGTTCTTC. This encodes CASGLTTGEQFF.

This chain links TRBV9 with TRBJ1-1; 9 bases fit TRBD1. In germline, CDR1 is SGDLS, CDR2 YYNGEE. After removal of 4 bases from V and 7 bases from J, the junction contained 2 bases not matched to a gene. The CDR3 is 12 amino acids. The CDR3 is CASSPDRGEAFF. The CDR3 DNA reads TGTGCCAGCAGCCCGGACAGGGGTGAAGCTTTCTTT.

This rearrangement joins TRBV29-1 to TRBJ1-5; D is possibly TRBD1 (5 bases). CDR3 length: 14 residues. Trimming took 5 bases from V and 7 from J, leaving 18 bases between them. Germline V gene lookup returns CDR1 SQVTM and CDR2 ANQGSEA. The CDR3 nucleotides read TGCAGCGTTCCTGGGGCAAGGGAGGGCCAGCCCCAGCATTTT. Amino acid sequence: CSVPGAREGQPQHF.